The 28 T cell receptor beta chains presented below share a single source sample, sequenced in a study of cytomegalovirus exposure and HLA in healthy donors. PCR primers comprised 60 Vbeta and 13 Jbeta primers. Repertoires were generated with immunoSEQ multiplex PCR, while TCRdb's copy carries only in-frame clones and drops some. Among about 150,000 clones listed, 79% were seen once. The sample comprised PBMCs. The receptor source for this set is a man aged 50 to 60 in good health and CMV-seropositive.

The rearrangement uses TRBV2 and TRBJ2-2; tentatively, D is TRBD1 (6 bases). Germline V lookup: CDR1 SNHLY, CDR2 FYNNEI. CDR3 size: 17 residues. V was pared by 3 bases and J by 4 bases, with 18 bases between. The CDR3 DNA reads TGTGCCAGCAGTGATCGGCTCAGGGGTTTGGGCACCGGGGAGCTGTTTTTT. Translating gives CASSDRLRGLGTGELFF.

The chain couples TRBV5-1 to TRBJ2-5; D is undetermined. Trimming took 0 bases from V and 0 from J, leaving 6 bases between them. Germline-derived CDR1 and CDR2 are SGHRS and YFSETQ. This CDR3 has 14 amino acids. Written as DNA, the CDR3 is TGCGCCAGCAGCTTGGGTCAGTACCAAGAGACCCAGTACTTC. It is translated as CASSLGQYQETQYF.

The DNA for the CDR3 is TGTGCCAGCAGCGTAGGGTCCCAGGGGGGCTATGGCTACACCTTC. Amino acids: CASSVGSQGGYGYTF. The chain has TRBV9 and TRBJ1-2; TRBD1 aligns across 7 bases. V shed 0 bases, J shed 4 bases, and the junction held 6 bases outside the gene matches. Germline CDR1 is SGDLS and CDR2 is YYNGEE. The CDR3 contains 15 residues.

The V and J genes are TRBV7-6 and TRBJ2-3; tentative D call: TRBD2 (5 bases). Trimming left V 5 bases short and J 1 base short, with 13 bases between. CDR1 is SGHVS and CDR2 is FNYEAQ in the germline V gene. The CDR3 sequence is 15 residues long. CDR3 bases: TGTGCCAGCAGCCCGTTCGGGAAGGGCACAGATACGCAGTATTTT. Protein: CASSPFGKGTDTQYF.

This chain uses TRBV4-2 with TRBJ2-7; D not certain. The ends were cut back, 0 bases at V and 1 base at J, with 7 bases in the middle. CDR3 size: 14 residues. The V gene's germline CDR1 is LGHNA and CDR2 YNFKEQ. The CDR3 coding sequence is TGTGCCAGCAGCCAAGATAAGCTTTCCTACGAGCAGTACTTC. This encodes CASSQDKLSYEQYF.

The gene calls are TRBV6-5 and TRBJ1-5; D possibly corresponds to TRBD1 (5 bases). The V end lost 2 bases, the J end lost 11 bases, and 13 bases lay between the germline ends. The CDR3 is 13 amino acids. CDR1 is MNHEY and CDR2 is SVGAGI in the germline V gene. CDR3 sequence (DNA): TGTGCCAGCAGTTACCCACCGATAGGGGCCCAGCATTTT. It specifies CASSYPPIGAQHF.

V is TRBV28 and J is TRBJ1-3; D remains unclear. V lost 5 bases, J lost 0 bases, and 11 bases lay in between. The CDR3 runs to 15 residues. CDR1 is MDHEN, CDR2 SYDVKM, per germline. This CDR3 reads CASSVDGNSGNTIYF. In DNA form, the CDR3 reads TGTGCCAGCAGTGTGGACGGGAACTCTGGAAACACCATATATTTT.

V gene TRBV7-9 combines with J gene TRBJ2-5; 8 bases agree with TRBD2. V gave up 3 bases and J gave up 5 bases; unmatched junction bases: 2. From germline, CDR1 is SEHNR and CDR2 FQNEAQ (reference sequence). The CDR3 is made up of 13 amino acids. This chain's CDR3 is CASSFGGAETQYF. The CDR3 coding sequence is TGTGCCAGCAGCTTCGGGGGGGCTGAGACCCAGTACTTC.

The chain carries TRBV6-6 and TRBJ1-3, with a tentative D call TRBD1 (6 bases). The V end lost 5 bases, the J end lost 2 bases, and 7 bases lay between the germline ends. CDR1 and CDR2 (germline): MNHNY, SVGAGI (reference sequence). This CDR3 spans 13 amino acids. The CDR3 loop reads CASSNRAGNTIYF. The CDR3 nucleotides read TGTGCCAGCAGTAACAGGGCTGGAAACACCATATATTTT.

This CDR3 is CASTPLRVTGTYEQYF. The CDR3 DNA follows: TGTGCCAGCACCCCCCTTCGGGTAACGGGGACCTACGAGCAGTACTTC. The chain uses TRBV27 and TRBJ2-7, with D possibly TRBD2 on 5 matching bases. V was shortened by 7 bases and J by 2 bases, with 21 bases between the two germline ends. The CDR3 is made up of 16 amino acids. In germline, CDR1 is MNHEY, CDR2 SMNVEV (reference sequence).

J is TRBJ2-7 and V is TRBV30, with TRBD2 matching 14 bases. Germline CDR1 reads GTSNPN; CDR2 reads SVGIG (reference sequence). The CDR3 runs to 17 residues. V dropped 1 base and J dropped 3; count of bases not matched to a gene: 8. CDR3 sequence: CAWSAGTSGRFRYEQYF. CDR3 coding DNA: TGTGCCTGGAGTGCAGGGACTAGCGGGAGATTTCGCTACGAGCAGTACTTC.

The CDR3 bases are TGTGCCAGCAGCTTAAAACAGGGGGCGCGGAACACCGGGGAGCTGTTTTTT. Its translation is CASSLKQGARNTGELFF. The chain has TRBV7-9 and TRBJ2-2; 9 bases fit TRBD1. Trimming took 2 bases from V and 1 from J; bases not matched to a gene: 5. The CDR3 is 17 amino acids. The germline V gene encodes CDR1 SEHNR and CDR2 FQNEAQ (reference sequence).

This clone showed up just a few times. The CDR3 loop is CASSLGQGRGELFF. The CDR3 DNA is TGTGCCAGCAGCTTAGGGCAGGGTAGAGGGGAGCTGTTTTTT. This chain connects TRBV7-6 to TRBJ2-2; the D gene is possibly TRBD1 (5 bases). Germline CDR1 SGHVS, CDR2 FNYEAQ. The V end was cut by 1 base, the J end by 8 bases, with 11 bases between. The CDR3 contains 14 residues.

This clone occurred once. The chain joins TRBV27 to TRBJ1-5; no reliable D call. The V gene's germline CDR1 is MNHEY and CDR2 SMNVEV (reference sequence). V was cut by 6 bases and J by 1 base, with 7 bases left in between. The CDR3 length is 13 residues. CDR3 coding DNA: TGTGCCAGCAGCCAGGTGAGCAATCAGCCCCAGCATTTT. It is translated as CASSQVSNQPQHF.

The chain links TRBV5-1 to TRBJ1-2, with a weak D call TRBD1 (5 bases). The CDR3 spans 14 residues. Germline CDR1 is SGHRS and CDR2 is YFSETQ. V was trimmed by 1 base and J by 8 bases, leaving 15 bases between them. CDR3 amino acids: CASSLSYRYGGYTF. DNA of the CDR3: TGCGCCAGCAGCTTGAGTTACAGGTATGGAGGCTACACCTTC.

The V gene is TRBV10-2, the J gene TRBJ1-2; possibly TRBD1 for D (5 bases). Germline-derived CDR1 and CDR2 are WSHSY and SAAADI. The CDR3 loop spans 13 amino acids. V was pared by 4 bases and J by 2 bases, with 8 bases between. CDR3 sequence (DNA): TGCGCCAGCAGTGCTCCAGGGAACTATGGCTACACCTTC. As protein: CASSAPGNYGYTF.

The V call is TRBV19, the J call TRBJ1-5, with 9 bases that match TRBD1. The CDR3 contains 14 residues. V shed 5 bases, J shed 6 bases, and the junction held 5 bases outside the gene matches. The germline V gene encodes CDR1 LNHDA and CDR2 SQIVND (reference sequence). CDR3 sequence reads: CASSQGQGGQPQHF. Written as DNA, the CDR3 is TGTGCCAGTAGTCAGGGACAGGGAGGTCAGCCCCAGCATTTT.

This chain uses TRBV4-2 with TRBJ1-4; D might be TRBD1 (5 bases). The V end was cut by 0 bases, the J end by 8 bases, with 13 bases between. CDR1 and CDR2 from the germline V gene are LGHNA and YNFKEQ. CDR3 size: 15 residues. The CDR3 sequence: CASSQDGQGREKLFF. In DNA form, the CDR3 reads TGTGCCAGCAGCCAAGACGGACAAGGCCGGGAAAAACTGTTTTTT.

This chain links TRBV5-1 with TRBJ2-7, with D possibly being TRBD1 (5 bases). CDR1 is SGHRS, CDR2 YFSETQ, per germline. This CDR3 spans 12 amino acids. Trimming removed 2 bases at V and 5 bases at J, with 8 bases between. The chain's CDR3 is CASSFDSNEQYF. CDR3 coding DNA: TGCGCCAGCAGCTTTGACAGCAACGAGCAGTACTTC.

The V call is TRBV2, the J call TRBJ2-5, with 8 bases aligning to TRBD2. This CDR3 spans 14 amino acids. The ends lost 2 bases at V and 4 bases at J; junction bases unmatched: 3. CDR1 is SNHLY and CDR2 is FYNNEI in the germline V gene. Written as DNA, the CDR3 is TGTGCCAGCAGTGAACTGAGCGGGAGAGAGACCCAGTACTTC. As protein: CASSELSGRETQYF.

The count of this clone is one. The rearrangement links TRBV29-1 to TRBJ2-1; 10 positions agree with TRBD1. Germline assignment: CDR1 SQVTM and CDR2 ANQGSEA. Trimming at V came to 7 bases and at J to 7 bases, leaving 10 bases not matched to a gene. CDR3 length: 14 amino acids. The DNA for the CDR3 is TGCAGCGCCGCCGGGACAGGGGTTCTGAATGAGCAGTTCTTC. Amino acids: CSAAGTGVLNEQFF.

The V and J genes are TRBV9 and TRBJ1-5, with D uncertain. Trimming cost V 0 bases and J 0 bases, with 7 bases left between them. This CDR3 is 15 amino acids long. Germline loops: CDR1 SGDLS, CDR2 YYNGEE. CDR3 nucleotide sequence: TGTGCCAGCAGCGTAGGCGGATATAGCAATCAGCCCCAGCATTTT. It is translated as CASSVGGYSNQPQHF. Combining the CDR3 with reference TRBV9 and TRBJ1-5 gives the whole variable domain DSGVTQTPKHLITATGQRVTLRCSPRSGDLSVYWYQQSLDQGLQFLIQYYNGEERAKGNILERFSAQQFPDLHSELNLSSLELGDSALYFCASSVGGYSNQPQHFGDGTRLSIL.

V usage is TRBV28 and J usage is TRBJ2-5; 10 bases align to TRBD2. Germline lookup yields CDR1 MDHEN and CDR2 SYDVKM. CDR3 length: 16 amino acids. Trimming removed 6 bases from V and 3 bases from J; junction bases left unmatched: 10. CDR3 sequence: CASSPRGLAAKETQYF. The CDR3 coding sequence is TGTGCCAGCAGCCCTCGCGGACTAGCGGCCAAAGAGACCCAGTACTTC.

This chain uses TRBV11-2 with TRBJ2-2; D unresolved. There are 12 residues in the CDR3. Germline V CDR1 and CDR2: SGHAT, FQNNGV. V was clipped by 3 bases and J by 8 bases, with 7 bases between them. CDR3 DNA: TGTGCCAGCAGCTTGGCCTCTGGGGAGCTGTTTTTT. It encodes CASSLASGELFF.

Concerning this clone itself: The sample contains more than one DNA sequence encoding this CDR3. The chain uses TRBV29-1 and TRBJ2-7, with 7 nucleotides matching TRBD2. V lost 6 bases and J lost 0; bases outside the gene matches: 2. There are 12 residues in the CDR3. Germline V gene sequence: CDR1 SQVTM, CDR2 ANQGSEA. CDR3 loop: CSVAGSSYEQYF. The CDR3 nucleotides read TGCAGCGTAGCGGGAAGCTCCTACGAGCAGTACTTC.

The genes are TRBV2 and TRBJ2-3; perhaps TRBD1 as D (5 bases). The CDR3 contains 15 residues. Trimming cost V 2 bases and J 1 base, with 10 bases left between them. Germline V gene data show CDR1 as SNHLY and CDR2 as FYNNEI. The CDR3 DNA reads TGTGCCAGCAGTGAAAGGCAGGGTGGCACAGATACGCAGTATTTT. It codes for CASSERQGGTDTQYF.

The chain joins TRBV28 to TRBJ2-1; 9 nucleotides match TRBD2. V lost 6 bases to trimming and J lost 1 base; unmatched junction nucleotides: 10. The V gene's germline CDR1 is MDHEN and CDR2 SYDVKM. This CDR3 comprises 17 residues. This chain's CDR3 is CASRGGLAGRSYNEQFF. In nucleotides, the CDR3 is TGTGCCAGCAGGGGAGGGCTAGCGGGAAGATCCTACAATGAGCAGTTCTTC.

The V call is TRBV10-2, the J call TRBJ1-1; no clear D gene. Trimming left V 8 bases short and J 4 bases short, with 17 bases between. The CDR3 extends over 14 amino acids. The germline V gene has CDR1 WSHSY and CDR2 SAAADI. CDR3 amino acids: CASGRRLLGTEAFF. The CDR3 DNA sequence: TGCGCCAGCGGAAGGCGGCTTTTGGGCACTGAAGCTTTCTTT.